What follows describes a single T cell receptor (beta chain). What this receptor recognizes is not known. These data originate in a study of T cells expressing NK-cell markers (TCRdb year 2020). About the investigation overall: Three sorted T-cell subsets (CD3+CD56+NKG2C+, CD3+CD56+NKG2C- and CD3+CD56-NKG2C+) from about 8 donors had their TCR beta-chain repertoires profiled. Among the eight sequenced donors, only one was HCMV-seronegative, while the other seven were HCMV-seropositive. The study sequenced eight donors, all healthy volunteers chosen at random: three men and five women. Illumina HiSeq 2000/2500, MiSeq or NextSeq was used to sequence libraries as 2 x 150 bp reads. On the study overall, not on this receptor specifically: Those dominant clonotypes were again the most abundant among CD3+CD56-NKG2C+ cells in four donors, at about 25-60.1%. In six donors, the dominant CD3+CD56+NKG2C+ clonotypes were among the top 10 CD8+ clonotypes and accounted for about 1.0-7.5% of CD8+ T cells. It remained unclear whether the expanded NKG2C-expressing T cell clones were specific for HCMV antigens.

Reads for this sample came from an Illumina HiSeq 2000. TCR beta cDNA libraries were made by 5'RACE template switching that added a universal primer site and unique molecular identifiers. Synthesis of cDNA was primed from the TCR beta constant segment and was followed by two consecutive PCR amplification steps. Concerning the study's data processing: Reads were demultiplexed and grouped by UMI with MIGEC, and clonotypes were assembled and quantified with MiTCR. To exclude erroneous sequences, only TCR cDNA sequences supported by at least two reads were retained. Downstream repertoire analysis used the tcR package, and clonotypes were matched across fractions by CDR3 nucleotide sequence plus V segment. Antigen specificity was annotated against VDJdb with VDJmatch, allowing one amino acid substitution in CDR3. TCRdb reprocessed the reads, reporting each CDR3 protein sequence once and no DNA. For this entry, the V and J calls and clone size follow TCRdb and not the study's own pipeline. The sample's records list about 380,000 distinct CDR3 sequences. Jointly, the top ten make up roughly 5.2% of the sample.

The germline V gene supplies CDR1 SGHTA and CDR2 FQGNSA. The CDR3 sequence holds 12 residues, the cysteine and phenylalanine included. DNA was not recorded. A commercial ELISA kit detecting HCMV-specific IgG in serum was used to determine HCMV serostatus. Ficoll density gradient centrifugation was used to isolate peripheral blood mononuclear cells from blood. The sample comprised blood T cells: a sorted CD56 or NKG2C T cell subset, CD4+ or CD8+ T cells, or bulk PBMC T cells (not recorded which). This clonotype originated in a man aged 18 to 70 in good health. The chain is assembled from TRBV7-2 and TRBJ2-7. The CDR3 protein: CASSQKTYEQYF.